These 21 T cell receptor beta chains came from one sample sequenced in a study of blood T cell repertoires in COVID-19. Produced via immunoSEQ multiplex PCR; TCRdb's table is partial and in-frame only. In the table there are under 200,000 clones, over 80% of which are singletons. Input material: peripheral blood. All receptors come from a woman aged 80 or older with active or convalescent COVID-19.

The chain has TRBV6-2 or TRBV6-3 and TRBJ2-2, with TRBD2 as a possible D gene (6 bases). Germline V lookup: CDR1 MNHEY, CDR2 SVGEGT. Between the trimmed V and J ends, which lost 6 bases and 0 bases, there was a span of 14 bases. This CDR3 has 16 amino acids. The CDR3: CASSRRDSPNTGELFF. The CDR3 DNA reads as TGTGCCAGCAGCCGGAGGGACTCCCCGAACACCGGGGAGCTGTTTTTT.

V usage is TRBV10-3 and J usage is TRBJ2-5, with D tentatively TRBD1 (5 bases). This CDR3 comprises 14 residues. Germline assignment: CDR1 ENHRY and CDR2 SYGVKD. Trimming stripped 3 bases from V and 5 bases from J, with 13 bases between. This CDR3 reads CAISDPRAGETQYF. The CDR3 nucleotides are TGTGCCATCAGTGACCCCCGGGCAGGGGAGACCCAGTACTTC.

On this clone: A read error may account for a junction end that differs from germline. V is TRBV30 and J is TRBJ2-7; 12 bases are a match to TRBD2. This CDR3 has 13 amino acids. CDR1 GTSNPN and CDR2 SVGIG come from the germline V gene (reference sequence). In DNA, the CDR3 is TGTGCCTGGAGAGGACTAGCGGGGTTGCCATCCCACTTC. Translated: CAWRGLAGLPSHF.

V gene TRBV3-1 (or the pseudogene TRBV3-2) combines with J gene TRBJ2-5, with D perhaps TRBD1 (5 bases). The germline V gene encodes CDR1 LGHDT and CDR2 YNNKEL (reference sequence). CDR3 length: 14 residues. The V end was cut by 1 base, the J end by 2 bases, with 8 bases between. Here the CDR3 reads CASSQVQGQETQYF. Here the CDR3 DNA reads TGTGCCAGCAGCCAAGTTCAGGGACAAGAGACCCAGTACTTC.

The chain recombines TRBV30 with TRBJ1-1; the D is unclear. Germline CDR1 GTSNPN, CDR2 SVGIG (reference sequence). The ends were cut back, 4 bases at V and 4 bases at J, with 10 bases in the middle. The CDR3 runs to 12 residues. CDR3 in amino acids: CAWIRVATEAFF. The CDR3 DNA sequence: TGTGCCTGGATACGTGTGGCCACTGAAGCTTTCTTT.

The J gene is TRBJ2-5, the V gene TRBV3-1 (or the pseudogene TRBV3-2); D possibly corresponds to TRBD2 (5 bases). Germline CDR1 is LGHDT and CDR2 is YNNKEL (reference sequence). The CDR3 has 14 residues. Trimming shortened V by 1 base and J by 5 bases, and 11 bases separated the two germline ends. CDR3 loop: CASSQGSGRETQYF. The CDR3 nucleotides read TGTGCCAGCAGCCAAGGGAGCGGAAGGGAGACCCAGTACTTC.

In this sample, this clone turned up a few times. The chain couples TRBV3-1 (or the pseudogene TRBV3-2) to TRBJ2-5; 8 nucleotides align to TRBD2. The germline gives CDR1 LGHDT, CDR2 YNNKEL (reference sequence). The trim removed 7 bases at V and 7 bases at J, leaving 17 bases unmatched. CDR3 size: 16 residues. This CDR3 is CASNKRAPGGRGTQYF. CDR3 in DNA: TGTGCCAGCAACAAACGGGCCCCGGGGGGGCGTGGGACCCAGTACTTC.

This clone showed up just a few times. The rearrangement joins TRBV4-2 to TRBJ1-2; TRBD1 matches at 7 bases. Germline CDR1 and CDR2: LGHNA and YNFKEQ. This CDR3 spans 16 amino acids. J was trimmed by 3 bases and V by 0 bases; bases with no gene match: 7. As DNA, the CDR3 is TGTGCCAGCAGCCAAGATGCGCAGGGGGTTTACTATGGCTACACCTTC. It translates to CASSQDAQGVYYGYTF.

The gene calls are TRBV5-6 and TRBJ1-1; 11 bases are shared with TRBD1. Germline CDR1 SGHDT, CDR2 YYEEEE. V was pared by 4 bases and J by 5 bases, with 10 bases of the junction left unmatched. This CDR3 comprises 16 residues. The CDR3 DNA reads as TGTGCCAGCAGCCTCCGGACAGGGGGCTTTGGGACTGAAGCTTTCTTT. Protein product: CASSLRTGGFGTEAFF.

The gene calls are TRBV9 and TRBJ2-2; D is perhaps TRBD2 (7 bases). V lost 7 bases and J lost 5, with 18 bases in between. This CDR3 comprises 15 residues. CDR1 is SGDLS, CDR2 YYNGEE, per germline. The CDR3 loop is CASQRGGARTGELFF. The CDR3, as DNA: TGTGCCAGCCAACGTGGGGGGGCCCGAACCGGGGAGCTGTTTTTT.

The V call is TRBV6-2 or TRBV6-3, the J call TRBJ1-1; 7 positions agree with TRBD1. V was clipped by 5 bases and J by 0 bases; unmatched bases: 6. Looked up from germline, CDR1 is MNHEY and CDR2 is SVGEGT. This CDR3 is 15 amino acids long. The CDR3 reads CASSAPDRLNTEAFF. The CDR3 DNA reads as TGTGCCAGCAGTGCTCCGGACAGGCTGAACACTGAAGCTTTCTTT.

This clone was seen only once. The chain joins TRBV9 to TRBJ2-5, with TRBD1 as a possible D gene (5 bases). The V gene lost 0 bases and the J gene lost 5 bases, with 5 bases spanning the gap. The CDR3 loop spans 12 amino acids. CDR1 SGDLS and CDR2 YYNGEE come from the germline V gene. CDR3 sequence reads: CASSVEGETQYF. The CDR3 nucleotides read TGTGCCAGCAGCGTAGAGGGGGAGACCCAGTACTTC.

The chain has TRBV27 and TRBJ2-5, with D possibly matching TRBD2 (5 bases). CDR3 length equals 12 residues. The germline CDR1 and CDR2 sequences are MNHEY and SMNVEV (reference sequence). V gave up 6 bases and J gave up 9 bases, with 14 bases separating them. For the CDR3, the DNA is TGTGCCAGCAGCCCTCGGGGTGAGGCCCAGTACTTC. Amino acid sequence: CASSPRGEAQYF.

CDR3 protein: CASSYDRPGNTIYF. In DNA, the CDR3 is TGTGCCAGCAGCTATGACAGACCTGGAAACACCATATATTTT. V is TRBV6-2 or TRBV6-3 and J is TRBJ1-3, with a weak D call TRBD1 (5 bases). Trimming took off 6 bases at V and 2 bases at J, with 11 bases between the two ends. The CDR3 length is 14 residues. Germline values: CDR1 MNHEY, CDR2 SVGEGT.

This sequence joins TRBV11-2 and TRBJ2-7; D is possibly TRBD2 (5 bases). Germline assignment: CDR1 SGHAT and CDR2 FQNNGV. Trimming took off 1 base at V and 6 bases at J, with 19 bases between the two ends. This CDR3 spans 16 amino acids. CDR3 region: CASSLGLVGKASEQYF. The CDR3 DNA reads as TGTGCCAGCAGCTTAGGTCTGGTCGGGAAAGCCTCCGAGCAGTACTTC.

CDR3 protein: CASSPPGQTDTQYF. The DNA for the CDR3 is TGTGCCAGCAGCCCTCCGGGACAGACAGATACGCAGTATTTT. The chain is built from TRBV9 and TRBJ2-3; 7 bases agree with TRBD1. Germline CDR1 and CDR2: SGDLS and YYNGEE. This CDR3 has 14 amino acids. With V trimmed by 4 bases and J by 3 bases, 5 bases remained unmatched.

At least ten counts were recorded for this clone. The gene calls are TRBV2 and TRBJ1-1; D remains ambiguous. CDR3 length: 16 amino acids. With 8 bases removed from V and 11 bases from J, the gap between germline ends came to 30 bases. From germline, CDR1 is SNHLY and CDR2 FYNNEI. The CDR3 DNA is TGTGCCAGCCGTACCGTAGGAGGCAGAACCCGCCCGGGGGCTTTCTTT. It encodes CASRTVGGRTRPGAFF.

The genes are TRBV5-1 and TRBJ2-2, with D uncertain. CDR1 SGHRS and CDR2 YFSETQ come from the germline V gene. CDR3 size: 12 residues. V was clipped by 4 bases and J by 3 bases, with 4 bases between them. The CDR3 DNA is TGCGCCAGCAGCCAGGACACCGGGGAGCTGTTTTTT. Protein product: CASSQDTGELFF. The full variable domain, completed using reference TRBV5-1 and TRBJ2-2, is KAGVTQTPRYLIKTRGQQVTLSCSPISGHRSVSWYQQTPGQGLQFLFEYFSETQRNKGNFPGRFSGRQFSNSRSEMNVSTLELGDSALYLCASSQDTGELFFGEGSRLTVL.

The J gene is TRBJ1-2, the V gene TRBV7-2, with a possible D match to TRBD1 (6 bases). Germline V gene sequence: CDR1 SGHTA, CDR2 FQGNSA. V gave up 1 base and J gave up 4 bases, with 16 bases separating them. The CDR3 has 16 amino acids. The CDR3 sequence is CASSLGGRDKLYGYTF. The CDR3 DNA is TGTGCCAGCAGCTTAGGTGGGAGGGACAAGCTCTATGGCTACACCTTC.

The chain employs TRBV7-9 and TRBJ2-3; D gene ambiguous. V was pared by 1 base and J by 4 bases, with 6 bases between. The CDR3 covers 13 residues. CDR1 SEHNR and CDR2 FQNEAQ come from the germline V gene (reference sequence). CDR3 in amino acids: CASSLGPPDTQYF. In DNA form, the CDR3 reads TGTGCCAGCAGCTTAGGGCCCCCAGATACGCAGTATTTT.

The chain joins TRBV5-6 to TRBJ1-5; weak D call: TRBD1 (6 bases). V lost 0 bases and J 0 bases, leaving 7 bases between the germline ends. The germline V gene encodes CDR1 SGHDT and CDR2 YYEEEE. The CDR3 is 15 amino acids. DNA of the CDR3: TGTGCCAGCAGCTTGGGACAGGATAGCAATCAGCCCCAGCATTTT. Translated: CASSLGQDSNQPQHF.